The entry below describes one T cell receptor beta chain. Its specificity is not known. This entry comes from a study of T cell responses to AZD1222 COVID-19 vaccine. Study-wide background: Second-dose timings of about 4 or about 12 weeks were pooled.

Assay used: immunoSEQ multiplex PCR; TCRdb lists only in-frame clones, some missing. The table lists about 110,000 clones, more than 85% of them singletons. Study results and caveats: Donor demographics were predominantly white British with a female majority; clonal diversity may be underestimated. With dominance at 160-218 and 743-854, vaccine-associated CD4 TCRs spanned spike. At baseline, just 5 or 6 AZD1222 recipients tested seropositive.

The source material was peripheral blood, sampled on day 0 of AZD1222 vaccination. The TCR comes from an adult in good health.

The chain's CDR3 is CASMVQNTEAFF. The CDR3 nucleotides read TGTGCCAGCATGGTTCAGAACACTGAAGCTTTCTTT. The chain employs TRBV6-5 and TRBJ1-1; D uncertain. V lost 7 bases and J lost 1, with 7 bases in between. The germline CDR1 and CDR2 sequences are MNHEY and SVGAGI. The CDR3 runs to 12 residues.